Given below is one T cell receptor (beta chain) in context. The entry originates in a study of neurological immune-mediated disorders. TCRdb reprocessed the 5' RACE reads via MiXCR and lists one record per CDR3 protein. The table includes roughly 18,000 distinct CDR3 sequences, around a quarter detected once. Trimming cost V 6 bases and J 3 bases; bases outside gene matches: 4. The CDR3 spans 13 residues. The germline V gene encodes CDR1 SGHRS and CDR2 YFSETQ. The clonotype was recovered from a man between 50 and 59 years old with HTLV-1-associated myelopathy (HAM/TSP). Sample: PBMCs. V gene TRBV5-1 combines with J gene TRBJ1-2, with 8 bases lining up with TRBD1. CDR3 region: CASTEQGDYGYTF. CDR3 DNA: TGCGCCAGCACCGAACAGGGGGACTATGGCTACACCTTC.